These 5 T cell receptor beta chains share one sample of origin, sequenced in a study of cytomegalovirus exposure and HLA in healthy donors. PCR primers comprised 60 Vbeta and 13 Jbeta primers. Measured with immunoSEQ multiplex PCR; TCRdb has only the in-frame clones, and not every one. The data show over 25,000 clones, and the top ten clones hold over 0.55%. The material sequenced was PBMCs. The receptor source for this set is a man under 40 in good health and CMV-seronegative.

The V and J genes are TRBV27 and TRBJ1-6; a weak D match, TRBD1 (5 bases). Per germline, CDR1 MNHEY and CDR2 SMNVEV (reference sequence). The CDR3 covers 13 residues. Trimming removed 7 bases at V and 9 bases at J, with 13 bases between. The CDR3 here is CASKGTSSSPLHF. Written as DNA, the CDR3 is TGTGCCAGCAAAGGGACTAGTAGTTCACCCCTCCACTTT.

The chain employs TRBV7-2 and TRBJ2-5; TRBD1 might be the D (5 bases). CDR3 length: 16 residues. CDR1 and CDR2 (germline): SGHTA, FQGNSA. Trimming shortened V by 4 bases and J by 4 bases, and 19 bases separated the two germline ends. CDR3 coding DNA: TGTGCCAGCAGCTCATCAGGAGCAGGGCGTCGAGAGACCCAGTACTTC. Translation: CASSSSGAGRRETQYF.

The chain is built from TRBV4-1 and TRBJ1-4, with D unclear. The V end lost 0 bases, the J end lost 7 bases, and 12 bases lay between the germline ends. The germline V gene has CDR1 MGHRA and CDR2 YSYEKL. The CDR3 contains 15 residues. CDR3 residues: CASSQDAGLIEKLFF. Written as DNA, the CDR3 is TGCGCCAGCAGCCAAGATGCGGGGTTGATTGAAAAACTGTTTTTT.

The V gene is TRBV7-8, the J gene TRBJ2-5, with TRBD1 matching 10 bases. Looked up from germline, CDR1 is SGHVS and CDR2 is FQNEAQ. The V segment lost 5 bases and the J segment 5 bases; nucleotides outside the gene matches: 11. This CDR3 comprises 16 residues. The CDR3 loop is CASSRGLGQGKETQYF. The CDR3 nucleotides read TGTGCCAGCAGCCGGGGCCTGGGACAGGGGAAGGAGACCCAGTACTTC. Looking up the rest from reference TRBV7-8 and TRBJ2-5 gives the full variable domain: GAGVSQSPRYKVAKRGQDVALRCDPISGHVSLFWYQQALGQGPEFLTYFQNEAQLDKSGLPSDRFFAERPEGSVSTLKIQRTQQEDSAVYLCASSRGLGQGKETQYFGPGTRLLVL.

This chain joins TRBV11-2 and TRBJ1-1; D uncertain. Deletions cut 7 bases from V and 5 bases from J, with 14 bases between. Germline lookup yields CDR1 SGHAT and CDR2 FQNNGV. This CDR3 region has 13 residues. The CDR3 is CASTFEWRTEAFF. The CDR3 coding sequence is TGTGCCAGCACCTTTGAATGGAGGACTGAAGCTTTCTTT.